The next 13 T cell receptor beta chains were all read from a single sample in a study of blood T cell repertoires in COVID-19. Profiled with immunoSEQ multiplex PCR; TCRdb holds only in-frame clones, not every one. The data show roughly 120,000 clones, 70% to 85% seen once. Sequences were obtained from peripheral blood. These receptors were collected from a human donor with acute or convalescent COVID-19. The donor label of this sample is uncertain.

The rearrangement uses TRBV13 and TRBJ2-3; tentatively, D is TRBD2 (6 bases). CDR1 is PRHDT and CDR2 is FYEKMQ in the germline V gene (reference sequence). This CDR3 is 15 amino acids long. V dropped 5 bases and J dropped 1 base, with 13 bases sitting between them. The CDR3 bases are TGTGCCAGCAGCCACCCCTCGGGGGGCACAGATACGCAGTATTTT. Protein sequence: CASSHPSGGTDTQYF.

The chain links TRBV4-2 to TRBJ2-7; D perhaps matches TRBD1 (6 bases). Trimming shortened V by 1 base and J by 3 bases, and 10 bases separated the two germline ends. CDR1 is LGHNA, CDR2 YNFKEQ, per germline. There are 14 residues in the CDR3. The CDR3 spells CASSQGQESYEQYF. The CDR3 nucleotides read TGTGCCAGCAGCCAAGGACAGGAGAGCTACGAGCAGTACTTC.

The chain has TRBV9 and TRBJ2-1; a weak D match, TRBD1 (5 bases). The V end was cut by 4 bases, the J end by 7 bases, with 12 bases between. The V gene's germline CDR1 is SGDLS and CDR2 YYNGEE. This CDR3 has 13 amino acids. CDR3 protein: CASSPQGRNEQFF. CDR3 DNA: TGTGCCAGCAGCCCCCAGGGCCGGAATGAGCAGTTCTTC.

The chain is built from TRBV6-6 and TRBJ2-7, with 7 bases lining up with TRBD1. The CDR3 is 15 amino acids. Losses at the gene ends were 6 bases for V and 1 base for J; bases not matched to a gene: 9. CDR1 MNHNY and CDR2 SVGAGI come from the germline V gene (reference sequence). DNA for the CDR3: TGTGCCAGCAGCCCCGCGACAGGGCGGTCCTACGAGCAGTACTTC. Translating it yields CASSPATGRSYEQYF.

The chain has TRBV7-2 and TRBJ2-7, with 9 nucleotides matching TRBD1. Trimming took 1 base from V and 4 from J; bases not matched to a gene: 2. CDR1 SGHTA and CDR2 FQGNSA come from the germline V gene. The CDR3 extends over 14 amino acids. This CDR3 is CASSLGTGAYEQYF. The CDR3 nucleotides read TGTGCCAGCAGCTTAGGGACAGGGGCGTACGAGCAGTACTTC. Variable domain in full (rest from reference TRBV7-2 and TRBJ2-7): GAGVSQSPSNKVTEKGKDVELRCDPISGHTALYWYRQSLGQGLEFLIYFQGNSAPDKSGLPSDRFSAERTGGSVSTLTIQRTQQEDSAVYLCASSLGTGAYEQYFGPGTRLTVT.

The table lists this clone with a count of one. This sequence joins TRBV19 and TRBJ1-1; 7 nucleotides line up with TRBD1. With V trimmed by 3 bases and J by 5 bases, 6 bases remained unmatched. The CDR3 spans 14 residues. CDR1 is LNHDA and CDR2 is SQIVND in the germline V gene (reference sequence). CDR3 in amino acids: CASSITTGQTEAFF. DNA of the CDR3: TGTGCCAGTAGTATCACGACAGGGCAAACTGAAGCTTTCTTT.

The rearrangement links TRBV28 to TRBJ2-2; D is ambiguous. CDR3 length: 14 residues. Trimming removed 4 bases at V and 1 base at J, with 7 bases between. The germline V gene has CDR1 MDHEN and CDR2 SYDVKM. CDR3 amino acids: CASSYPGNTGELFF. The CDR3 DNA reads TGTGCCAGCAGTTACCCGGGGAACACCGGGGAGCTGTTTTTT.

The table lists this clone with a few counts. The V call is TRBV24-1, the J call TRBJ2-1; possible D gene TRBD1, 5 bases. Looked up from germline, CDR1 is KGHDR and CDR2 is SFDVKD. The V end was cut by 4 bases, the J end by 5 bases, with 11 bases between. The CDR3 consists of 14 residues. The CDR3 here is CATSDIGENNEQFF. As DNA, the CDR3 is TGTGCCACCAGTGACATAGGGGAAAACAATGAGCAGTTCTTC.

The sample holds one count of this clone. The chain is built from TRBV3-1 (or the pseudogene TRBV3-2) and TRBJ2-3, with TRBD1 matching over 9 bases. The ends lost 0 bases at V and 0 bases at J; junction bases unmatched: 1. Germline CDR1 is LGHDT and CDR2 is YNNKEL (reference sequence). This CDR3 spans 16 amino acids. The CDR3 spells CASSQETGGSTDTQYF. The CDR3 region has the DNA TGTGCCAGCAGCCAAGAGACAGGGGGGAGCACAGATACGCAGTATTTT.

The chain combines TRBV7-9 with TRBJ2-3, with D perhaps TRBD1 (6 bases). Trimming pared 1 base from V and 5 bases from J, leaving 13 bases between. The CDR3 length is 15 residues. Germline-derived CDR1 and CDR2 are SEHNR and FQNEAQ (reference sequence). The CDR3 spells CASSLEPGAGDTQYF. The DNA of the CDR3 is TGTGCCAGCAGCTTAGAGCCAGGGGCGGGAGATACGCAGTATTTT. The full variable domain, rest sourced from reference TRBV7-9 and TRBJ2-3, is DTGVSQNPRHKITKRGQNVTFRCDPISEHNRLYWYRQTLGQGPEFLTYFQNEAQLEKSRLLSDRFSAERPKGSFSTLEIQRTEQGDSAMYLCASSLEPGAGDTQYFGPGTRLTVL.

The chain employs TRBV10-1 and TRBJ1-1, with D hard to call. The CDR3 consists of 14 residues. The V end was cut by 4 bases, the J end by 5 bases, with 14 bases between. Germline loops: CDR1 WNHNN, CDR2 SYGVQD (reference sequence). CDR3 sequence reads: CASSVDMTTTEAFF. The CDR3 nucleotides are TGCGCCAGCAGTGTAGACATGACGACGACTGAAGCTTTCTTT.

The table lists this clone with a count of one. Relative to the germline gene, one junction end is altered; a read error may explain this. The chain recombines TRBV11-2 with TRBJ2-1; 10 positions agree with TRBD1. This CDR3 has 14 amino acids. Per the germline V gene, CDR1 is SGHAT and CDR2 is FQNNGV. The CDR3 spells CASSIDRGLNEQFF. DNA for the CDR3: TGTGCCAGCAGCATAGACAGGGGGCTAAATGAGCAGTTCTTC.

The gene calls are TRBV2 and TRBJ2-5; the D gene is possibly TRBD2 (5 bases). Germline CDR1 reads SNHLY; CDR2 reads FYNNEI. The V end lost 7 bases, the J end lost 5 bases, and 11 bases lay between the germline ends. CDR3 length equals 12 residues. CDR3 sequence reads: CASKRRGETQYF. The CDR3 DNA reads TGTGCCAGCAAAAGGAGAGGGGAGACCCAGTACTTC. Looking up the rest from reference TRBV2 and TRBJ2-5 gives the full variable domain: EPEVTQTPSHQVTQMGQEVILRCVPISNHLYFYWYRQILGQKVEFLVSFYNNEISEKSEIFDDQFSVERPDGSNFTLKIRSTKLEDSAMYFCASKRRGETQYFGPGTRLLVL.